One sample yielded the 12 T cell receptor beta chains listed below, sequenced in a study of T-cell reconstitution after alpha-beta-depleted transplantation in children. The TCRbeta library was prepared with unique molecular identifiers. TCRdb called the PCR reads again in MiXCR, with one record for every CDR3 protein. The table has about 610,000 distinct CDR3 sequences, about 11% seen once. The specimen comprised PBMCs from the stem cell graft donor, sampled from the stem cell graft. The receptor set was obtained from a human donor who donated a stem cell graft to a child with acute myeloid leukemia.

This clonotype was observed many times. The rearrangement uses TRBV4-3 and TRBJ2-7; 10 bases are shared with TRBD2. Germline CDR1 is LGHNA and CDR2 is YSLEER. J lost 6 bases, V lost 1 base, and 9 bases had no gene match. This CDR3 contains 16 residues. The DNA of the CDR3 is TGCGCCAGCAGCCAAGTTACTAGCGGGATCGGGGTCGAGCAGTACTTC. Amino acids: CASSQVTSGIGVEQYF.

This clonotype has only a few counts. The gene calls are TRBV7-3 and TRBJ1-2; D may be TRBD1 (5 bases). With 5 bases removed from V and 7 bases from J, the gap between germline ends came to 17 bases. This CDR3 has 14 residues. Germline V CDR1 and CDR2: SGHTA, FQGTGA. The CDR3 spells CASSPGWGGGGYTF. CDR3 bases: TGTGCCAGCAGCCCCGGGTGGGGGGGAGGTGGCTACACCTTC.

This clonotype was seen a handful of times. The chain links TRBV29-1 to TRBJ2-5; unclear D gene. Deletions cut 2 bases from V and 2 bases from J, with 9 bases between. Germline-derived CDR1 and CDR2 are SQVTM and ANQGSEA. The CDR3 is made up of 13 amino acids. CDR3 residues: CSVEFGIQETQYF. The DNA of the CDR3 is TGCAGCGTTGAATTTGGGATACAAGAGACCCAGTACTTC.

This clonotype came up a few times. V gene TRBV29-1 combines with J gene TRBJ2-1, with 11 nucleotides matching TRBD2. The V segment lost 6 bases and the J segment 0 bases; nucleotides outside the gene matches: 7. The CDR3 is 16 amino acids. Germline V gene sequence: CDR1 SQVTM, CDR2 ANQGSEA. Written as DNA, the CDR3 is TGCAGCGTGACTGGACTAGCGGGCCCCTCCTACAATGAGCAGTTCTTC. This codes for CSVTGLAGPSYNEQFF.

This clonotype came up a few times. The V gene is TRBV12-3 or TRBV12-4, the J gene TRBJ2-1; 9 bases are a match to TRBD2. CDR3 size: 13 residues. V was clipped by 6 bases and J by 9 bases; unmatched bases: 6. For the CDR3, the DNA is TGTGCCAGCAGCCGGACTAGCGAGGGTGAGCAGTTCTTC. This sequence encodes CASSRTSEGEQFF.

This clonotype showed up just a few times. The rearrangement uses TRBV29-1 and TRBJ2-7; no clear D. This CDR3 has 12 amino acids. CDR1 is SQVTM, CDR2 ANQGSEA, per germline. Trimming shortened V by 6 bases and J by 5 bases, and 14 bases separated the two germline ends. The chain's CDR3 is CSVALRSDEQYF. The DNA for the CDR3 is TGCAGCGTCGCCCTACGAAGCGACGAGCAGTACTTC.

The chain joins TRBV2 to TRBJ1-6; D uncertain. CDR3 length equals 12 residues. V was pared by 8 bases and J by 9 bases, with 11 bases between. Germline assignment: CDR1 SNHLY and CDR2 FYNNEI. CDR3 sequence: CASWENPSPLHF. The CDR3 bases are TGTGCCAGCTGGGAGAATCCTTCACCCCTCCACTTT.

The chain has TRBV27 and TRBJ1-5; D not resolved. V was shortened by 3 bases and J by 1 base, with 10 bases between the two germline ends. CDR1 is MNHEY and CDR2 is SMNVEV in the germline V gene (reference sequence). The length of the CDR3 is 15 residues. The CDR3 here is CASSFSGLSNQPQHF. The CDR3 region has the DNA TGTGCCAGCAGTTTTTCCGGGTTGAGCAATCAGCCCCAGCATTTT.

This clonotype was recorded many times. The CDR3 region is CASSALDRDLSTDTQYF. The CDR3 coding sequence is TGTGCCAGCAGTGCTCTGGACAGGGATCTCAGCACAGATACGCAGTATTTT. V and J are TRBV25-1 and TRBJ2-3; 8 nucleotides agree with TRBD1. The CDR3 runs to 17 residues. J gave up 0 bases and V 4 bases, and 9 bases lay outside the gene matches. Germline V gives CDR1 MGHDK, CDR2 SYGVNS.

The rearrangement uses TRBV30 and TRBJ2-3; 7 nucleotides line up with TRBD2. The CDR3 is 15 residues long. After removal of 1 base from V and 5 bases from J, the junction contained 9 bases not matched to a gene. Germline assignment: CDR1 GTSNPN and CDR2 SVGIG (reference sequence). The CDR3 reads CAWSAGTTPGDTQYF. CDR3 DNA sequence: TGTGCCTGGAGTGCCGGGACTACCCCCGGAGATACGCAGTATTTT. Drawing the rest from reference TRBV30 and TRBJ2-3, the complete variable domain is SQTIHQWPATLVQPVGSPLSLECTVEGTSNPNLYWYRQAAGRGLQLLFYSVGIGQISSEVPQNLSASRPQDRQFILSSKKLLLSDSGFYLCAWSAGTTPGDTQYFGPGTRLTVL.

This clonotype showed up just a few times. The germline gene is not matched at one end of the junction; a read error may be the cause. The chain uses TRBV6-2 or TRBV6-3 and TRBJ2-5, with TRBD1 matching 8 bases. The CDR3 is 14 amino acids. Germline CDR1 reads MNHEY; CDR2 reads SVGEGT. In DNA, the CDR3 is TGTGCCAGCAGACGGACAGGGAGGACAGAGACCCAGCACTTC. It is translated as CASRRTGRTETQHF.

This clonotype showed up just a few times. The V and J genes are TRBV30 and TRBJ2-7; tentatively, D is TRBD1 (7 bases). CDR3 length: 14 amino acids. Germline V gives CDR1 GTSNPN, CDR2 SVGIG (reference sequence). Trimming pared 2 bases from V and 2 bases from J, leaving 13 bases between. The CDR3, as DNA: TGTGCCTGGAGTACCAGGGGGGCCGCCTACGAGCAGTACTTC. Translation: CAWSTRGAAYEQYF.